This TCR beta chain was sequenced during a study of T cells in Graves' hyperthyroidism and ophthalmopathy. Individuals with ophthalmopathy presented a Clinical Activity Score of at least 3, a NOSPECS grade of at least 4 and a duration under 3 months. From RNA transcripts, TCR beta CDR3 regions were amplified. The HTBI primer set drove a first-round RT-PCR of the TCR CDR3. TCRdb independently ran MiXCR on the multiplex PCR reads; one entry per CDR3 protein. The table records about 640,000 distinct CDR3 sequences, around 21% of them present only once. Germline V CDR1 and CDR2: SGHRS, YFSETQ. The CDR3 has 16 amino acids. Between the trimmed V and J ends, which lost 4 bases and 0 bases, there was a span of 16 bases. Study-level points and caveats: Most clonotypes that expanded in the thyroid above 0.001 also showed up in blood. Ophthalmopathy was model-predicted a median approximately six months pre-onset.

This clonotype was seen many times. Its matching antigen is unknown. The J gene is TRBJ1-1, the V gene TRBV5-1; a possible D gene is TRBD1 (5 bases). This receptor was obtained from a man aged 25 to 40 with Graves' ophthalmopathy. Sample: blood. The CDR3 DNA follows: TGCGCCAGCAGCCCTATCCCGACAGCCATGAACACTGAAGCTTTCTTT. Translation gives CASSPIPTAMNTEAFF.